Sequencing of this T cell receptor beta chain was carried out in a study of blood T cell repertoires in COVID-19. Produced via immunoSEQ multiplex PCR; TCRdb's table is partial and in-frame only. The sample consists of fewer than 250,000 clones, over 65% of them appearing once. Germline trimming cut 5 bases from V and 2 bases from J; bases unmatched to any gene: 4. Germline values: CDR1 SEHNR, CDR2 FQNEAQ (reference sequence). The CDR3 loop spans 14 amino acids. This TCR was sampled from a woman in her seventies with active or convalescent COVID-19. The specimen was peripheral blood. The chain uses TRBV7-9 and TRBJ2-7; the match to TRBD1 covers 9 bases. The chain's CDR3 is CASSLRQGAYEQYF. As DNA, the CDR3 is TGTGCCAGCAGCCTTAGACAGGGGGCCTACGAGCAGTACTTC.